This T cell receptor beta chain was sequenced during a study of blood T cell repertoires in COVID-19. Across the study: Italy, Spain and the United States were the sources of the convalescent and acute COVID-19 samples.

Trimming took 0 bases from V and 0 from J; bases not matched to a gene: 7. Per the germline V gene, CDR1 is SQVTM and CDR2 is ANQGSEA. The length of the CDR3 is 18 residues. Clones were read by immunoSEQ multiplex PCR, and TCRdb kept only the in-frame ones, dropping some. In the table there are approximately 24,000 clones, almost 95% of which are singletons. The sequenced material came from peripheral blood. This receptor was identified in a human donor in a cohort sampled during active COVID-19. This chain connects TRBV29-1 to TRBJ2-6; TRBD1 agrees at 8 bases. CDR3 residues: CSVEDLPGGRSGANVLTF. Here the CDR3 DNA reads TGCAGCGTTGAAGATTTACCAGGGGGCCGCTCTGGGGCCAACGTCCTGACTTTC.